The clone carrying this TCR beta chain occurred many times. The source of the sample is a study of T cells in Graves' hyperthyroidism and ophthalmopathy. Study at large: Prior to any treatment, at the point of initial diagnosis, peripheral blood was collected.

RNA transcripts gave rise to amplified TCR beta CDR3 regions. The HTBI set primed first-round TCR CDR3 RT-PCR. From the multiplex PCR reads, TCRdb called clonotypes with MiXCR, one entry per CDR3 protein. Of 600,000 to 650,000 distinct CDR3 sequences in the sample, about a sixth were seen once. The length of the CDR3 is 14 residues. V shed 6 bases and J 2 bases; nucleotides not matched to a gene: 3. Patients were excluded because of uncontrolled infection, other autoimmune disease, pregnancy or lactation. Diagnoses were established using clinical symptoms, serum thyroxine and TRAb, thyroid ultrasound and orbital computed tomography. An approximately 10 ml volume of fresh peripheral blood provided the PBMCs.

The gene calls are TRBV12-3 or TRBV12-4 and TRBJ2-7; 11 bases fit TRBD2. The source of this sequence is a woman in her thirties with Graves' hyperthyroidism. The material sequenced was blood. The CDR3 loop reads CASRPGLAAYEQYF. CDR3 bases: TGTGCCAGCAGGCCGGGACTAGCGGCCTACGAGCAGTACTTC.